Detailed here is one TCR beta chain. Its specificity is not known. With a J-beta primer mix and a sample-barcoded 5' primer, a second PCR ran about 6 to 11 cycles. TCRdb recomputed calls from the 5' RACE reads with MiXCR, one row per CDR3 protein. The sample lists nearly 800,000 distinct CDR3 sequences; more than 50% were seen once. This sample stems from a study of blood T cells in healthy people across ages. Regarding the study as a whole: TCR beta diversity per million T cells fell roughly linearly with age.

V lost 6 bases to trimming and J lost 4 bases; unmatched junction nucleotides: 4. The CDR3 covers 13 residues. Per the germline V gene, CDR1 is SNHLY and CDR2 is FYNNEI. Sample: blood. This chain connects TRBV2 to TRBJ2-3; 7 bases are a match to TRBD2. The receptor was isolated from a man in his forties in good health. CDR3 in amino acids: CASRKRGSDTQYF. The CDR3 DNA reads as TGTGCCAGCAGGAAGCGGGGCTCAGATACGCAGTATTTT.